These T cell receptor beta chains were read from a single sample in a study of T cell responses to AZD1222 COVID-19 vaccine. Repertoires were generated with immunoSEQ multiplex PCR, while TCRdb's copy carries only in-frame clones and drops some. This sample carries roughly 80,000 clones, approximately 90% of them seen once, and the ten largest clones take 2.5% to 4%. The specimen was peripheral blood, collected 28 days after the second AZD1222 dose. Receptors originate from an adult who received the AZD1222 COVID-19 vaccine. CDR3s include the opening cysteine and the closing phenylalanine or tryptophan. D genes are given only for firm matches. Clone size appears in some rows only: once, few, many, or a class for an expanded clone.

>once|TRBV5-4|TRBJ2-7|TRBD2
TGTGCCAGCAGCTTACCGACTAGCGGGGGTTACGAGCAGTACTTC
CASSLPTSGGYEQYF
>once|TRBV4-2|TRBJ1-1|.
TGTGCCAGCAGCCAGGACCATCAGGTGGTGGTGGGAACTGAAGCTTTCTTT
CASSQDHQVVVGTEAFF
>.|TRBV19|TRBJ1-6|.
TGTGCCAGTAGTATCGGGAACTCACCCCTCCACTTT
CASSIGNSPLHF
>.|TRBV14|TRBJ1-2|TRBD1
TGTGCCAGCAGCCGACAGCAGGGACAGGCCTACTATGGCTACACCTTC
CASSRQQGQAYYGYTF
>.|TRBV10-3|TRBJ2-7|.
TGTGCCATCAGTGCCCGGGACCACGAGCAGTACTTC
CAISARDHEQYF
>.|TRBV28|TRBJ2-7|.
TGTGCCAGCAGTCTGGGGTTGGGGAACGAGCAGTACTTC
CASSLGLGNEQYF
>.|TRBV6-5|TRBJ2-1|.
TGTGCCAGCACCCGGGTGTCAGACAATGAGCAGTTCTTC
CASTRVSDNEQFF
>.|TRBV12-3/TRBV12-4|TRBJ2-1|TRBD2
TGTGCCAGCAACCGGCGGGGGTACAATGAGCAGTTCTTC
CASNRRGYNEQFF
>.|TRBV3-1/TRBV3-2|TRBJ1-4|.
TGTGCCAGCAGCCAGTTAGGAGAAAAACTGTTTTTT
CASSQLGEKLFF
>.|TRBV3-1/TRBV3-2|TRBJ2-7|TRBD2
TGTGCCAGCAGCCAAAGCCCCTCTGGACTAGCGGGGGCGGGAGAGCAGTACTTC
CASSQSPSGLAGAGEQYF
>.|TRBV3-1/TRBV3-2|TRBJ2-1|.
TGTGCCAGCAGCCAAGGACCACCCAATGAGCAGTTCTTC
CASSQGPPNEQFF
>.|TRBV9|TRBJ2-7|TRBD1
TGTGCCAGCAGCGTTGGGACAGGGGGCGGCTACGAGCAGTACTTC
CASSVGTGGGYEQYF
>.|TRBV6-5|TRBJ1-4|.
TGTGCCAGCATGGAAGGCCTCGCAACGGAAAAACTGTTTTTT
CASMEGLATEKLFF
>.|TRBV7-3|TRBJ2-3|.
TGTGCCAGCAGCTTAATGACGGCGGGCACAGATACGCAGTATTTT
CASSLMTAGTDTQYF
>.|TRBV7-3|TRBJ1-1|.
TGTGCCAGCAGCCAATGGGGGAACACTGAAGCTTTCTTT
CASSQWGNTEAFF
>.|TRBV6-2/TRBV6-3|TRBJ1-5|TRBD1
TGTGCCAGCAGCTCAGGGACAGGGTTGGATCAGCCCCAGCATTTT
CASSSGTGLDQPQHF
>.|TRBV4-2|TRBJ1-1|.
TGTGCCAGCAGCCAAGATGAGAAGCCAGAGAACACTGAAGCTTTCTTT
CASSQDEKPENTEAFF
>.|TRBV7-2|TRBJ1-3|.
TGTGCCAGCAGCTTCGAAGGCGGAAACACCATATATTTT
CASSFEGGNTIYF
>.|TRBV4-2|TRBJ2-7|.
TGTGCCAGCAGCCAAGATTTAAGGGGGGTGAGCTCCTACGAGCAGTACTTC
CASSQDLRGVSSYEQYF
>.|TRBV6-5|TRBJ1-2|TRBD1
TGTGCCAGCAGTCCCAATCAGGGGGCCGGTGGCTACACCTTC
CASSPNQGAGGYTF
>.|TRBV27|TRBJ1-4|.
TGTGCCAGCAGACCGGGGGCAGGTGAAAAACTGTTTTTT
CASRPGAGEKLFF
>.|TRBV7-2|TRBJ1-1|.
TGTGCCAGCAGCTTAAGTACCGTCCTGACGGCTGAAGCTTTCTTT
CASSLSTVLTAEAFF
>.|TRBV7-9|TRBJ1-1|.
TGTGCCAGCAGCTTAGCTGGGACGGATGAAGCTTTCTTT
CASSLAGTDEAFF
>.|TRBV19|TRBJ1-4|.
TGTGCCACCCAAAGGGCAACAACTAATGAAAAACTGTTTTTT
CATQRATTNEKLFF
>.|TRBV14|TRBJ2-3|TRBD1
TGTGCCAGCAGCCGGGGACAGCTGGATACGCAGTATTTT
CASSRGQLDTQYF
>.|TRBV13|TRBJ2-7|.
TGTGCCAGCAGCGGATACACCAGCTCCTACGAGCAGTACTTC
CASSGYTSSYEQYF
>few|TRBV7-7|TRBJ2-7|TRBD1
TGTGCCAGCAGCTTCGACAGGGGGCAGGAGCAGTACTTC
CASSFDRGQEQYF
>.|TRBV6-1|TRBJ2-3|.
TGTGCCAGTAAGCCCATCCTGGACACGCAGTATTTT
CASKPILDTQYF
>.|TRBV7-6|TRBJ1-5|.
TGTGCCAGCAGCTTAAGGCACATGTTGGAGAGCAGATCGAAGCCCCAGCATTTT
CASSLRHMLESRSKPQHF
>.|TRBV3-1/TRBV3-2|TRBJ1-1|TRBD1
TGTGCCAGCAGCCAATTGACGGGACAGGCAGCTTTCTTT
CASSQLTGQAAFF
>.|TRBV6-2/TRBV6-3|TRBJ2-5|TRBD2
TGTGCCAGCAGTTGGGGGGGGGAGGAGACCCAGTACTTC
CASSWGGEETQYF
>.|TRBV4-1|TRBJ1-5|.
TGCGCCAGCAGCCAAGTTCCCCCCCGACAGGAGAGTCAGCCCCAGCATTTT
CASSQVPPRQESQPQHF
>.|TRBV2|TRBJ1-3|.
TGTGCCAGCAGGGGGGACTTCTCTGGAAACACCATATATTTT
CASRGDFSGNTIYF
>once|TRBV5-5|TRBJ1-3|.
TGTGCCAGCAGCCCAGACGGGGGTGTTCCTGGAAACACCATATATTTT
CASSPDGGVPGNTIYF
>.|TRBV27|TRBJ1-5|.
TGTGCCAGCAGCCGATCACCTCGTAGCAATCAGCCCCAGCATTTT
CASSRSPRSNQPQHF
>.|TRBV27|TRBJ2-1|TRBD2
TGTGCCAGCCGACTAGCGGGATTCAATGAGCAGTTCTTC
CASRLAGFNEQFF
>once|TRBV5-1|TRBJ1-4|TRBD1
TGCGCCAGCAGCTTGGAAGGGACAGCCCATGAAAAACTGTTTTTT
CASSLEGTAHEKLFF
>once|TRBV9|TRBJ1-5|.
TGTGCCAGCAGCGTAGGGGGAACCCAAAGTCCCCAGCATTTT
CASSVGGTQSPQHF
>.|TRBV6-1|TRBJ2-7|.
TGTGCCAGCAGTGCCGGGCCGCCAGGGAGCCTCTACGAGCAGTACTTC
CASSAGPPGSLYEQYF
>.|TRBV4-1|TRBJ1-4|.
TGCGCCAGCAGCCACAGGGATTCTGCGGAAAAACTGTTTTTT
CASSHRDSAEKLFF
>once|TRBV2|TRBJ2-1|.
TGTGCCAGCAGTAAGGATTTGAGTGAGCAGTTCTTC
CASSKDLSEQFF
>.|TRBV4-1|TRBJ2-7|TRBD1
TGCGCCAGCAGCCACAGCGGGACAGGGACCTACGAGCAGTACTTC
CASSHSGTGTYEQYF
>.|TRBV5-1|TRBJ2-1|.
TGCGCCAGCAGCTTGGCCCTCACTAGCCAGGATGGGGACGATGAGCAGTTCTTC
CASSLALTSQDGDDEQFF
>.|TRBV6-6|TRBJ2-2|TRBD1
TGTGCCAGCATACAGGGGATCGGCACCGGGGAGCTGTTTTTT
CASIQGIGTGELFF
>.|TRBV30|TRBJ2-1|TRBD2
TGTGCCTTCCTTCCGGGACTAGCGAGCGAGCAGTTCTTC
CAFLPGLASEQFF
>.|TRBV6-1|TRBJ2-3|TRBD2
TGTGCCAGCAGTGAAGTCGCGGGAGCGGCAGATACGCAGTATTTT
CASSEVAGAADTQYF
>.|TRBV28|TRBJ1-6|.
TGTGCCAGCATGTCCGGACAGCCGAATCGACCCCTCCACTTT
CASMSGQPNRPLHF
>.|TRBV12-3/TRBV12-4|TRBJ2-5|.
TGTGCCAGCAGCCGGGACTTCGAGACCCAGTACTTC
CASSRDFETQYF
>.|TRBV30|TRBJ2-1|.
TGTGCCTGGAGCCCTGTGTTTGCGAATGAGCAGTTCTTC
CAWSPVFANEQFF
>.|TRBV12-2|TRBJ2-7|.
TGTGCAAGTCGCCCCGCGGCAACCCGAGAGTACTTC
CASRPAATREYF
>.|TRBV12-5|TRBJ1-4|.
TGTGCTTCAAATACCGGGCAGGATGAAAAACTGTTTTTT
CASNTGQDEKLFF